This T cell receptor beta chain was captured by sequencing in a study of control samples from healthy donors and cancer patients. Some clones are missing from TCRdb's copy, which holds only in-frame ones; the method was immunoSEQ multiplex PCR. The sample shows about 140,000 clones, roughly 90% of them seen only once. CDR3 length equals 17 residues. The receptor was isolated from a man aged 25 to 40 in good health. The J gene is TRBJ1-2, the V gene TRBV21-1; the table assigns TRBD1, which was not confirmed against the DNA. TRBV21-1 is given as a pseudogene. What was sequenced was blood. The CDR3 region has the DNA TGTGCCAGCAGCAAAGACAGGGGTAGAGGGGTCGACTATGGCTACACCTTC. Its protein is CASSKDRGRGVDYGYTF.